These 9 T cell receptor beta chains share one sample of origin, sequenced in a study of cytomegalovirus exposure and HLA in healthy donors. The PCR employed 60 Vbeta primers together with 13 Jbeta primers. The repertoire was sequenced with immunoSEQ multiplex PCR; TCRdb's copy has only in-frame clones and lacks some. This sample has a few hundred thousand clones, with 70% to 90% found just once. Specimen: PBMCs. These receptor sequences come from a woman aged 18-35 years in good health and CMV-seronegative.

The chain carries TRBV7-8 and TRBJ2-7; 7 bases are a match to TRBD1. Germline values: CDR1 SGHVS, CDR2 FQNEAQ. V dropped 1 base and J dropped 5; count of bases not matched to a gene: 17. This CDR3 has 18 amino acids. CDR3 bases: TGTGCCAGCAGCTTAGGAGGGGCCCTGACAGGGCTCGTAAACGAGCAGTACTTC. Translated: CASSLGGALTGLVNEQYF.

V usage is TRBV10-1 and J usage is TRBJ2-2; D perhaps matches TRBD2 (5 bases). The germline gives CDR1 WNHNN, CDR2 SYGVQD (reference sequence). The CDR3 runs to 13 residues. V lost 2 bases to trimming and J lost 5 bases, with 6 bases between them. CDR3 residues: CASSERDTGELFF. CDR3 coding DNA: TGCGCCAGCAGTGAGCGGGATACCGGGGAGCTGTTTTTT.

The chain combines TRBV29-1 with TRBJ1-1, with 9 bases fitting TRBD1. CDR3 length: 14 amino acids. Germline assignment: CDR1 SQVTM and CDR2 ANQGSEA. V lost 5 bases, J lost 4 bases, and 8 bases stayed unmatched. CDR3 DNA sequence: TGCAGCGTTTCGGGGACAGGGCCCGCCACTGAAGCTTTCTTT. As protein: CSVSGTGPATEAFF.

The chain combines TRBV2 with TRBJ2-5; the D gene is possibly TRBD2 (6 bases). V dropped 1 base and J dropped 5 bases, with 14 bases sitting between them. CDR3 length: 15 amino acids. Per the germline V gene, CDR1 is SNHLY and CDR2 is FYNNEI. CDR3 region: CASSEVELAHETQYF. The CDR3 nucleotides are TGTGCCAGCAGTGAAGTGGAACTAGCCCATGAGACCCAGTACTTC.

This clone appeared a single time. J is TRBJ2-3 and V is TRBV12-5; 8 bases are a match to TRBD2. The germline V gene encodes CDR1 LGHNT and CDR2 FRNRAP. The junction had 2 bases not matched to a gene; V was cut back by 3 bases and J by 6 bases. The CDR3 covers 13 residues. CDR3 sequence (DNA): TGTGCTAGTGGTTTTGGGACTAGGGATACGCAGTATTTT. Protein: CASGFGTRDTQYF.

V and J are TRBV6-1 and TRBJ1-3, with TRBD1 matching 7 bases. The junction had 3 bases not matched to a gene; V was cut back by 7 bases and J by 3 bases. This CDR3 is 13 amino acids long. Germline assignment: CDR1 MNHNS and CDR2 SASEGT. CDR3 residues: CASTTGVGNTIYF. CDR3 DNA: TGTGCCAGCACAACAGGGGTTGGAAACACCATATATTTT.

The chain links TRBV6-5 to TRBJ2-3; a possible D gene is TRBD2 (7 bases). From germline, CDR1 is MNHEY and CDR2 SVGAGI. This CDR3 region has 15 residues. V dropped 6 bases and J dropped 2 bases, with 15 bases sitting between them. The CDR3 DNA reads TGTGCCAGCAGCGCTCGGGGGGCCGCCACAGATACGCAGTATTTT. Translation: CASSARGAATDTQYF.

This chain joins TRBV6-1 and TRBJ2-3; D is ambiguous. V was cut by 0 bases and J by 7 bases, with 17 bases left in between. The germline CDR1 and CDR2 sequences are MNHNS and SASEGT. The CDR3 is 16 amino acids. CDR3 bases: TGTGCCAGCAGTGAAGCGACACTCCCGGTCCCAAATACGCAGTATTTT. Residues: CASSEATLPVPNTQYF.

This clone was observed a single time. This rearrangement joins TRBV7-9 to TRBJ2-7, with D perhaps matching TRBD2 (5 bases). The CDR3 loop spans 13 amino acids. The V end lost 5 bases, the J end lost 5 bases, and 13 bases lay between the germline ends. Germline-derived CDR1 and CDR2 are SEHNR and FQNEAQ (reference sequence). The CDR3 loop reads CASSRQLGNEQYF. CDR3 DNA sequence: TGTGCCAGCAGCCGACAACTCGGGAACGAGCAGTACTTC.